A single sample gave rise to the 19 T cell receptor beta chains below, sequenced in a study of T cell responses to AZD1222 COVID-19 vaccine (dated by TCRdb to the early 2020s). The receptor library was made with the immunoSEQ multiplex PCR assay. TCRdb mirrors the immuneACCESS table, restricted to in-frame sequences. Some clones are absent from its copies; in checked studies, under half trace to an unresolved V gene, and the reason for the others is unknown. This sample holds over 45,000 clones; approximately 85% were observed only once. The ten biggest clones cover about 15% of the sample. Reading the label with the study, this specimen's time point is: baseline before first vaccination. Material: peripheral blood, obtained on day 0 of AZD1222 vaccination. Receptor source: an adult in good health.

This clone was detected only once. CDR3: CASSLYPGANVLTF. The CDR3, as DNA: TGCGCCAGCAGCTTGTATCCTGGGGCCAACGTCCTGACTTTC. The chain carries TRBV5-1 and TRBJ2-6; D remains unclear. V lost 1 base, J lost 2 bases, and 4 bases lay in between. CDR1 is SGHRS and CDR2 is YFSETQ in the germline V gene. This CDR3 spans 14 amino acids.

In its sample, this clone was seen a few times. V gene TRBV7-9 combines with J gene TRBJ2-3; D is unresolved. The CDR3 totals 11 residues. Deletions cut 5 bases from V and 3 bases from J, with 3 bases between. Germline CDR1 and CDR2: SEHNR and FQNEAQ (reference sequence). CDR3 coding DNA: TGTGCCAGCAGCCTGACAGATACGCAGTATTTT. Translating it yields CASSLTDTQYF. The full variable domain, its missing parts supplied by reference TRBV7-9 and TRBJ2-3, is DTGVSQNPRHKITKRGQNVTFRCDPISEHNRLYWYRQTLGQGPEFLTYFQNEAQLEKSRLLSDRFSAERPKGSFSTLEIQRTEQGDSAMYLCASSLTDTQYFGPGTRLTVL.

The chain recombines TRBV28 with TRBJ1-5; D gene ambiguous. Germline CDR1 and CDR2: MDHEN and SYDVKM. This CDR3 contains 13 residues. V gave up 4 bases and J gave up 3 bases, with 7 bases separating them. CDR3 sequence: CASSSTLNQPQHF. CDR3 coding DNA: TGTGCCAGCAGTTCGACCCTCAATCAGCCCCAGCATTTT.

The rearrangement uses TRBV6-5 and TRBJ1-3; 7 bases are a match to TRBD1. The trim removed 10 bases at V and 11 bases at J, leaving 11 bases unmatched. The CDR3 contains 12 residues. CDR1 and CDR2 from the germline V gene are MNHEY and SVGAGI. The CDR3 loop reads CATYDREGPIYF. CDR3 sequence (DNA): TGTGCCACCTACGACAGGGAAGGGCCCATATATTTT.

The V gene is TRBV28, the J gene TRBJ2-5, with D perhaps TRBD1 (5 bases). There are 17 residues in the CDR3. The germline V gene encodes CDR1 MDHEN and CDR2 SYDVKM. The V gene lost 3 bases and the J gene lost 0 bases, with 17 bases spanning the gap. The CDR3 nucleotides are TGTGCCAGCAGTTTCCCCCGACAGTTTCCGTACCAAGAGACCCAGTACTTC. It specifies CASSFPRQFPYQETQYF.

This chain connects TRBV7-6 to TRBJ2-3, with D possibly TRBD2 on 6 matching bases. Looked up from germline, CDR1 is SGHVS and CDR2 is FNYEAQ. Deletions cut 5 bases from V and 2 bases from J, with 20 bases between. This CDR3 is built from 17 residues. Here the CDR3 DNA reads TGTGCCAGCAGCCCCTGGTCAGGATTAGCGGCCACAGATACGCAGTATTTT. This codes for CASSPWSGLAATDTQYF.

J is TRBJ1-2 and V is TRBV15; D is possibly TRBD1 (6 bases). The CDR3 runs 13 residues. Trimming removed 3 bases from V and 8 bases from J, with 13 bases in between. CDR1 is LNHNV and CDR2 is YYDKDF in the germline V gene (reference sequence). As DNA, the CDR3 is TGTGCCACCAGCAGTCCAGGGGAGCGCGGCTACACCTTC. Translation: CATSSPGERGYTF. Full variable domain (outside the CDR3, taken from reference TRBV15 and TRBJ1-2): DAMVIQNPRYQVTQFGKPVTLSCSQTLNHNVMYWYQQKSSQAPKLLFHYYDKDFNNEADTPDNFQSRRPNTSFCFLDIRSPGLGDTAMYLCATSSPGERGYTFGSGTRLTVV.

In this sample, this clone turned up a few times. The chain's CDR3 is CASSRGLAGGTGELFF. The CDR3 DNA follows: TGTGCCAGCAGCCGGGGACTAGCGGGGGGCACCGGGGAGCTGTTTTTT. This chain links TRBV7-3 with TRBJ2-2, with 15 bases lining up with TRBD2. The CDR3 length is 16 residues. CDR1 is SGHTA and CDR2 is FQGTGA in the germline V gene. Trimming at V came to 5 bases and at J to 4 bases, leaving 2 bases not matched to a gene.

The chain uses TRBV2 and TRBJ2-7; possible D gene TRBD1, 5 bases. The CDR3 length is 12 residues. Germline CDR1 and CDR2: SNHLY and FYNNEI. The CDR3 protein is CAFAGAVNEQYF. DNA for the CDR3: TGTGCTTTCGCTGGGGCAGTAAACGAGCAGTACTTC.

The chain uses TRBV25-1 and TRBJ2-2; the D gene could be TRBD1 or TRBD2 (5 bases each). CDR1 is MGHDK and CDR2 is SYGVNS in the germline V gene. Trimming pared 5 bases from V and 4 bases from J, leaving 11 bases between. The CDR3 contains 14 residues. CDR3 in amino acids: CASSQRGATGELFF. The CDR3 DNA follows: TGTGCCAGCAGTCAACGAGGGGCCACCGGGGAGCTGTTTTTT.

V is TRBV7-9 and J is TRBJ2-7, with TRBD2 identical over 10 bases. Trimming at V came to 4 bases and at J to 2 bases, leaving 2 bases not matched to a gene. Germline V gene sequence: CDR1 SEHNR, CDR2 FQNEAQ (reference sequence). There are 14 residues in the CDR3. In nucleotides, the CDR3 is TGTGCCAGCAGCTCACTAGCGGGGACCTACGAGCAGTACTTC. This sequence encodes CASSSLAGTYEQYF. The complete variable domain, with remaining parts taken from reference TRBV7-9 and TRBJ2-7, reads DTGVSQNPRHKITKRGQNVTFRCDPISEHNRLYWYRQTLGQGPEFLTYFQNEAQLEKSRLLSDRFSAERPKGSFSTLEIQRTEQGDSAMYLCASSSLAGTYEQYFGPGTRLTVT.

The J gene is TRBJ2-7, the V gene TRBV11-3; tentatively, D is TRBD1 (5 bases). The CDR3 has 14 residues. Deletions cut 5 bases from V and 6 bases from J, with 17 bases between. The V gene's germline CDR1 is SGHNT and CDR2 YENEEA. CDR3 loop: CASSQDKGFGEQYF. The CDR3 coding sequence is TGTGCCAGCAGCCAGGACAAAGGTTTTGGCGAGCAGTACTTC.

This rearrangement joins TRBV6-1 to TRBJ1-2, with unresolved D. V lost 2 bases and J 6 bases, leaving 16 bases between the germline ends. Germline V gene data show CDR1 as MNHNS and CDR2 as SASEGT. This CDR3 has 15 residues. The CDR3 DNA is TGTGCCAGCAGTGAAAAGGCAGGTGGTGAGGATGGCTACACCTTC. Encoded protein: CASSEKAGGEDGYTF.

This chain links TRBV15 with TRBJ1-5; 7 bases are shared with TRBD1. The V and J ends lost 1 base and 6 bases, in that order; junction bases with no gene match: 3. Germline CDR1 is LNHNV and CDR2 is YYDKDF (reference sequence). The CDR3 sequence is 14 residues long. The DNA for the CDR3 is TGTGCCACCAGCAGAGGCGGGACAGTTCAGCCCCAGCATTTT. It is translated as CATSRGGTVQPQHF.

The rearrangement links TRBV2 to TRBJ1-4, with D perhaps matching TRBD1 (6 bases). There are 15 residues in the CDR3. With 3 bases removed from V and 8 bases from J, the gap between germline ends came to 16 bases. CDR1 is SNHLY and CDR2 is FYNNEI in the germline V gene. CDR3: CASSDPSRGTEKLFF. CDR3 coding DNA: TGTGCCAGCAGTGACCCGTCAAGGGGGACGGAAAAACTGTTTTTT.

The chain carries TRBV27 and TRBJ1-2, with D tentatively TRBD1 (6 bases). The CDR3 length is 13 residues. In germline, CDR1 is MNHEY, CDR2 SMNVEV (reference sequence). V lost 3 bases and J lost 3, with 8 bases in between. CDR3 residues: CASSLGAHYGYTF. In DNA, the CDR3 is TGTGCCAGCAGTTTGGGGGCCCACTATGGCTACACCTTC.

The chain couples TRBV6-1 to TRBJ1-6; D unclear. The CDR3 is 15 residues long. The germline V and J ends were trimmed by 2 bases and 10 bases, with 15 bases remaining between them. CDR1 and CDR2 (germline): MNHNS, SASEGT. In nucleotides, the CDR3 is TGTGCCAGCAGTGAACGGTACCGGGTAGGATCACCCCTCCACTTT. It yields the protein CASSERYRVGSPLHF.

The J gene is TRBJ1-6, the V gene TRBV11-2, with 8 nucleotides matching TRBD1. The CDR3 has 14 residues. J was trimmed by 8 bases and V by 6 bases; bases with no gene match: 6. Germline assignment: CDR1 SGHAT and CDR2 FQNNGV. The CDR3 here is CASSFRQGYSPLHF. The CDR3 DNA is TGTGCCAGCAGTTTCCGACAGGGGTATTCACCCCTCCACTTT.

The V call is TRBV18, the J call TRBJ2-7, with TRBD2 as a possible D gene (5 bases). V was trimmed by 2 bases and J by 1 base, leaving 6 bases between them. Looked up from germline, CDR1 is KGHSH and CDR2 is LQKENI. The CDR3 is 13 amino acids. The CDR3 DNA is TGTGCCAGCTCACCAGGGGAGTCCTACGAGCAGTACTTC. Translating gives CASSPGESYEQYF. The variable domain in full, with the rest retrieved from reference TRBV18 and TRBJ2-7, is NAGVMQNPRHLVRRRGQEARLRCSPMKGHSHVYWYRQLPEEGLKFMVYLQKENIIDESGMPKERFSAEFPKEGPSILRIQQVVRGDSAAYFCASSPGESYEQYFGPGTRLTVT.